These T cell receptor beta chains were read from a single sample in a study of blood T cells in healthy people across ages. Via MiXCR, TCRdb re-called the 5' RACE reads, giving one row per CDR3 protein. This sample carries hundreds of thousands of distinct CDR3 sequences, roughly 56% of them seen once, and the ten largest clones take about 26%. The sample taken for sequencing was blood. Receptors originate from a middle-aged man in good health. Each CDR3 is given with its conserved first and last residue. Each record gives: V gene, clone size, D gene, J gene, CDR3 DNA, CDR3 protein. A D gene is named only where the DNA matches it firmly. Size values are once, few and many counts, or a class for expanded clones, and some rows have none.

TRBV12-3/TRBV12-4	.	.	TRBJ2-5	TGTGCCAGCAGTGTAGCTGGGTTGGAGACCCAGTACTTC	CASSVAGLETQYF
TRBV9	.	TRBD1	TRBJ1-6	TGTGCCAGCAGCAAGGACAGGGGTCGGAATTCACCCCTCCACTTT	CASSKDRGRNSPLHF
TRBV27	once	.	TRBJ2-3	TGTGCCAGCAGTTCCCCTCCGACTGCTAGCACAGATACGCAGTATTTT	CASSSPPTASTDTQYF
TRBV6-5	.	TRBD1	TRBJ2-7	TGTGCCAGCAGTTACGGGGGGACAGGGACCTACGAGCAGTACTTC	CASSYGGTGTYEQYF
TRBV3-1	.	TRBD2	TRBJ2-5	TGTGCCAGCAGCTTCGGGACTCCGGGAGGAGAGACCCAGTACTTC	CASSFGTPGGETQYF
TRBV20-1	.	TRBD2	TRBJ2-5	TGCAGTGCTAGGTTGCTAGCGGGGGGGTTTGAGACCCAGTACTTC	CSARLLAGGFETQYF
TRBV7-9	.	TRBD1	TRBJ1-2	TGTGCCAGCAGCTTATCACCGATGGACAGGATCTATGGCTACACCTTC	CASSLSPMDRIYGYTF
TRBV28	once	.	TRBJ2-5	TGTGCCAGCACCGAGCGAGAGACCCAGTACTTC	CASTERETQYF
TRBV20-1	few	.	TRBJ1-2	TGCAGTGCTATCTCCTATGGCTACACCTTC	CSAISYGYTF
TRBV20-1	.	.	TRBJ2-7	TGCAGTGCTAGAGATGATTTTGGGGGCTACTCCTACAATGAGCAGTACTTC	CSARDDFGGYSYNEQYF
TRBV7-2	.	.	TRBJ2-3	TGTGCCAGCAGACGCCTGGGGGTCACAGATACGCAGTATTTT	CASRRLGVTDTQYF
TRBV3-1	.	.	TRBJ1-2	TGTGCCAGCAGCCAAGAGGGTAGGCGGGATGGCTACACCTTC	CASSQEGRRDGYTF
TRBV14	.	.	TRBJ1-2	TGTGCCAGCAGCCAAGAGCACTTCAACACGCATGGCTACACCTTC	CASSQEHFNTHGYTF
TRBV7-7	.	TRBD1	TRBJ2-3	TGTGCTAGCAGCTCCAATCCTACAGGGGCGGATACGCAGTATTTT	CASSSNPTGADTQYF
TRBV2	.	.	TRBJ2-7	TGTGCCAGCAGTGTTAAGGGTGAGCAGTACTTC	CASSVKGEQYF
TRBV21-1	.	.	TRBJ2-5	TGTGCCAGCAGCAAATATCTAGCGGGGTACCAAGAGACCCAGTACTTC	CASSKYLAGYQETQYF
TRBV6-1	.	.	TRBJ2-7	TGTGCCAGCAGTGAAGAGGGCAGATCCTACGAGCAGTACTTC	CASSEEGRSYEQYF
TRBV6-5	.	.	TRBJ2-1	TGTGCCAGCAGTTACTCGATTACACCTGGTGAAGGGAAGAATGAGCAGTTCTTC	CASSYSITPGEGKNEQFF
TRBV7-3	medium-sized	.	TRBJ2-1	TGTGCCAGCAGCTTAATGCCGGGGCTCGAGAATGAGCAGTTCTTC	CASSLMPGLENEQFF
TRBV4-2	.	.	TRBJ2-7	TGTGCCAGCAGCCGTGAAGGAAGGAGCTCCTACAATGAGCAGTACTTC	CASSREGRSSYNEQYF
TRBV7-9	.	.	TRBJ1-2	TGTGCCAGCAGCCCGCCAGTTTATGGCTACACCTTC	CASSPPVYGYTF
TRBV5-1	.	.	TRBJ1-2	TGCGCCAGCAGCTTGGATCAGGGTTTGAACTATGGCTACACCTTC	CASSLDQGLNYGYTF
TRBV5-5	.	TRBD2	TRBJ2-5	TGTGCCAGCAGCGTACCCCAGGGCCGGGAGGTTGGTAAAGAGACCCAGTACTTC	CASSVPQGREVGKETQYF
TRBV20-1	few	TRBD1	TRBJ2-5	TGCAGTGCTAAGGGACAGGGGGCGTCACAAGAGACCCAGTACTTC	CSAKGQGASQETQYF
TRBV3-1	.	.	TRBJ1-2	TGTGCCAGCAGCCAAGATCTAAGGGGCGCATATGGCTACACCTTC	CASSQDLRGAYGYTF
TRBV27	.	.	TRBJ2-5	TGTGCCAGCAGTTTGGTCCGGACTAATGCGTTTGAGCAGTACTTC	CASSLVRTNAFEQYF
TRBV20-1	.	.	TRBJ2-3	TGCAGTGCTTCCACAGGGGGGGCAGATACGCAGTATTTT	CSASTGGADTQYF
TRBV4-1	once	TRBD1	TRBJ2-7	TGCGCCAGCAGCCATCCCCGGGGACAGGGGTTCTCCTACGAGCAGTACTTC	CASSHPRGQGFSYEQYF
TRBV7-2	.	.	TRBJ1-1	TGTGCCAGCAGCTTAGTCGGGGGATGGAACACTGAAGCTTTCTTT	CASSLVGGWNTEAFF
TRBV6-6	.	TRBD1	TRBJ2-3	TGTGCCAGCAGTTTCCGGACAGGGGAGACCGCTACGCAGTATTTT	CASSFRTGETATQYF
TRBV6-1	.	.	TRBJ2-5	TGTGCCAGCAGTGGTTCAGGGGGGATAGTAGAGACCCAGTACTTC	CASSGSGGIVETQYF